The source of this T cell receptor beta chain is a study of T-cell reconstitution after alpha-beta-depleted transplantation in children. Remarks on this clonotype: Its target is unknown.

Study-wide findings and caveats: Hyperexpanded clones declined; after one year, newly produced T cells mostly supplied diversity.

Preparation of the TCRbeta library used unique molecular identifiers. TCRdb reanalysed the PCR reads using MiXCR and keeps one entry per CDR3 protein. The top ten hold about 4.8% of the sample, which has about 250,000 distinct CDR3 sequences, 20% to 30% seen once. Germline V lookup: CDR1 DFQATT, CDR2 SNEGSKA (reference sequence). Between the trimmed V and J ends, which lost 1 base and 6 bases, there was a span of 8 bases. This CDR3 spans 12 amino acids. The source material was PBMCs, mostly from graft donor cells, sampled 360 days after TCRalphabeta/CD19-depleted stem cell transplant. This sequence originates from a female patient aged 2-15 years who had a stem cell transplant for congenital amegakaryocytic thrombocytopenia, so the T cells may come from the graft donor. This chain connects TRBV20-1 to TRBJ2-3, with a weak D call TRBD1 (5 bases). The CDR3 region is CSARGGRDTQYF. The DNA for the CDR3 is TGCAGTGCTAGAGGGGGCCGGGATACGCAGTATTTT.